This T cell receptor (beta chain) was profiled in a study of T cells in Graves' hyperthyroidism and ophthalmopathy (dated by TCRdb to between 2018 and 2021). Study-level background: Peripheral blood samples were taken at the time of initial diagnosis, prior to any treatment. The paper describes TCR Vbeta CDR3 sequencing of around 140 peripheral blood samples, made up of fewer than 50 ophthalmopathy patients, roughly 72 hyperthyroidism patients and 17 progressor patients. Prospective prediction of ophthalmopathy was tested in an independent validation cohort consisting of about 20 hyperthyroidism patients and around 16 patients who later progressed to ophthalmopathy. The study also compared thyroid tissue and blood T-cell repertoires from 5 to 7 Graves' hyperthyroidism patients. Once sampling was done, hyperthyroidism patients were given methimazole at a starting dose of 30 mg daily, whereas ophthalmopathy patients were given high-dose intravenous methylprednisolone. The approximately 100 discovery patients were randomly divided into training and test sets at a 7:3 ratio. To identify distinguishing TCR V-J signatures, a discovery cohort of 90 to 100 patients was used, comprising 43 with Graves' ophthalmopathy and 57 with stable Graves' hyperthyroidism. Here is what the overall study found, with its caveats: During validation, the model predicted progression to ophthalmopathy a median of about 5.9 months ahead of onset, with almost 71% sensitivity and about 72% specificity. A model built on a 13 V-J signature distinguished ophthalmopathy from stable hyperthyroidism, reaching around 90% sensitivity and around 81% specificity in cross-validation and 80%/75% in testing. No statistical method was used to set the sample size in advance, and investigators knew the group allocation. Blood samples also contained most of the expanded thyroid clonotypes (frequency above 0.001), which suggests that blood repertoires may reflect thyroid immune responses.

Measured from the cysteine to the phenylalanine, the CDR3 is 13 residues long. Here the CDR3 DNA is all that survives: 39 bases in frame from base 1. The junction carries 14 bases between V and J, which are trimmed by 6 bases and 6 bases respectively. In its sample, this clonotype was seen many times. Its antigen remains unidentified. No quality values exist for individual bases; no much larger clone is one base distant. TCR beta CDR3 regions were amplified from RNA transcripts. A first-round RT-PCR of the TCR CDR3 used the HTBI primer set with the Qiagen OneStep RT-PCR kit. A second multiplex PCR round built the libraries, followed by size selection and purification. The libraries were sequenced on an Illumina HiSeq2000 using paired-end 100 bp reads. In the source study's methods: SOAPnuke was used to process the raw data, throwing out any read that contained adapters or uncalled bases, had a mean Phred below 15, or lacked an exact constant-primer or identifier match. COPE v1.2.5 was used to merge the high-quality paired reads, and each unique nucleotide sequence was defined as a clonotype. MiTCR v1.1 was used to align the clonotypes against IMGT TRBV, TRBD and TRBJ reference segments. The analysis included only V-J combinations with a frequency above 0.0001, which together covered around 99% of the repertoires. A TCS score was defined as the ratio of F50 (clonal expansion) to E x V (chaos), with BLOSUM62-based TCRdist applied between CDR3 peptides within each V-J. Welch's t-statistics and random forest reduced fewer than 550 V-J features to 10 to 15, which were used in a naive Bayes classifier (R e1071). Starting from the raw public reads, TCRdb applied fastp trimming at Q25, assembled clones with MiXCR and retained in-frame beta chains. Each entry merges the rows of one CDR3 protein and shows their most common DNA and genes. These V and J calls are TCRdb output, not the study's own analysis. A total of about 420,000 distinct CDR3 sequences appear in this sample, approximately 15% of them only once. The biggest ten clones account for almost 8% of the sample.

Stable Graves' hyperthyroidism was defined as the absence of progression to ophthalmopathy over 18 months of follow-up. Hyperthyroidism patients were newly diagnosed, with disease duration under 2 months, and aged 18 to 65 years. Any patient with an uncontrolled infection, another autoimmune disease, pregnancy or lactation was excluded. Diagnoses were based on clinical symptoms, serum thyroxine and TRAb, thyroid ultrasound and orbital computed tomography. Ficoll-Paque density gradient centrifugation was used to isolate PBMCs from approximately 10 ml of fresh peripheral blood. Total RNA was extracted with Trizol reagent, and quality was checked on an Agilent 2100 Bioanalyzer.

Sequencing was performed on blood. This clonotype originated in a woman aged 18-30 years with Graves' hyperthyroidism. Recombination connected TRBV12-3 or TRBV12-4 to TRBJ1-1, with an unclear D gene assignment. The DNA sequence is as follows: TGTGCCAGCAGCCGTGACCGAAACTCTGAAGCTTTCTTT. Translated, this gives CASSRDRNSEAFF.